The present T cell receptor (beta chain) was sequenced within a study of cytomegalovirus exposure and HLA in healthy donors. The study ran its PCR with 60 Vbeta and 13 Jbeta primers. The protocol was immunoSEQ multiplex PCR, while the TCRdb copy is restricted to in-frame clones and leaves out a portion. In the table there are roughly 140,000 clones, about 72% of which are singletons. This CDR3 has 12 residues. CDR1 is MNHEY and CDR2 is SVGAGI in the germline V gene. Trimming at V came to 6 bases and at J to 16 bases, leaving 12 bases not matched to a gene. Sequencing input: PBMCs. The TCR sequence derives from a man aged 55-75 years in good health and CMV-seronegative. The chain recombines TRBV6-5 with TRBJ2-1, with TRBD1 identical over 7 bases. The CDR3 is CASSALGDSKFF. CDR3 DNA: TGTGCCAGCAGCGCCTTAGGGGACAGCAAATTCTTC.